These 32 T cell receptor beta chains were sequenced from one sample in a study of human T cells and chemical hapten exposure. Time point in this sample: patch test 1, 2 weeks after DPC sensitization. Indicated treatment: therapeutic diphenylcyclopropenone sensitization with weekly scalp DPC. MiXCR was run by TCRdb on the RACE reads, yielding one entry per CDR3 protein. The data contain 150,000 to 200,000 distinct CDR3 sequences, more than 12% of them singletons. The specimen was whole blood, collected in connection with sensitization to the hapten diphenylcyclopropenone (DPC). The receptors originated from a woman in her 30s with alopecia areata. Some clones in this sample may be carry-over from other donors' samples.

This clonotype occurred a few times. The J gene is TRBJ2-2, the V gene TRBV19; 10 nucleotides match TRBD1. CDR1 is LNHDA, CDR2 SQIVND, per germline (reference sequence). CDR3 length equals 16 residues. The ends lost 5 bases at V and 7 bases at J; junction bases unmatched: 10. The CDR3 nucleotides are TGTGCCAGTAGTCCCCGGGACAGGGGTATTCACGGGGAGCTGTTTTTT. Amino acids: CASSPRDRGIHGELFF. The full variable domain, completed using reference TRBV19 and TRBJ2-2, is DGGITQSPKYLFRKEGQNVTLSCEQNLNHDAMYWYRQDPGQGLRLIYYSQIVNDFQKGDIAEGYSVSREKKESFPLTVTSAQKNPTAFYLCASSPRDRGIHGELFFGEGSRLTVL.

The chain links TRBV6-5 to TRBJ2-7; D may be TRBD2 (7 bases). V was clipped by 8 bases and J by 5 bases, with 10 bases between them. This CDR3 is 11 amino acids long. From germline, CDR1 is MNHEY and CDR2 SVGAGI. CDR3 nucleotides: TGTGCCAGCCGAGGGGGGGACGAGCAGTACTTC. This sequence encodes CASRGGDEQYF.

The chain is built from TRBV7-2 and TRBJ2-2; no clear D gene. Per the germline V gene, CDR1 is SGHTA and CDR2 is FQGNSA. V was shortened by 5 bases and J by 2 bases, with 15 bases between the two germline ends. The CDR3 totals 16 residues. The CDR3 loop is CASSPNRVLNTGELFF. CDR3 bases: TGTGCCAGCAGCCCCAACCGGGTCCTTAACACCGGGGAGCTGTTTTTT.

This clonotype was seen only a few times. J is TRBJ2-6 and V is TRBV5-1; TRBD1 might be the D (6 bases). The V gene's germline CDR1 is SGHRS and CDR2 YFSETQ. This CDR3 is 17 amino acids long. Trimming shortened V by 4 bases and J by 0 bases, and 14 bases separated the two germline ends. The CDR3 here is CASSRGTPDSGANVLTF. CDR3 DNA: TGCGCCAGCAGCCGAGGGACACCAGACTCTGGGGCCAACGTCCTGACTTTC.

This clonotype was seen only a few times. The rearrangement uses TRBV19 and TRBJ2-1; 11 positions match TRBD2. The CDR3 sequence is 16 residues long. Germline V CDR1 and CDR2: LNHDA, SQIVND (reference sequence). V shed 4 bases, J shed 7 bases, and the junction held 9 bases outside the gene matches. For the CDR3, the DNA is TGTGCCAGTAGTAACGAACTAGCGGGAGTTCTTAATGAGCAGTTCTTC. The encoded protein is CASSNELAGVLNEQFF. Variable domain in full (rest from reference TRBV19 and TRBJ2-1): DGGITQSPKYLFRKEGQNVTLSCEQNLNHDAMYWYRQDPGQGLRLIYYSQIVNDFQKGDIAEGYSVSREKKESFPLTVTSAQKNPTAFYLCASSNELAGVLNEQFFGPGTRLTVL.

The chain has TRBV6-1 and TRBJ1-1, with D tentatively TRBD1 (5 bases). In germline, CDR1 is MNHNS, CDR2 SASEGT. V lost 6 bases to trimming and J lost 1 base, with 15 bases between them. The CDR3 spans 15 residues. CDR3: CASRSPGPTNTEAFF. CDR3 nucleotides: TGTGCCAGCAGGTCACCGGGACCGACGAACACTGAAGCTTTCTTT.

In this sample, this clonotype turned up a few times. This chain uses TRBV27 with TRBJ2-3; possibly TRBD1 for D (7 bases). Germline-derived CDR1 and CDR2 are MNHEY and SMNVEV (reference sequence). This CDR3 spans 15 amino acids. The V end was cut by 2 bases, the J end by 7 bases, with 16 bases between. CDR3 coding DNA: TGTGCCAGCAGTTTAGAGCAGGGGGGACGGTATACGCAGTATTTT. Amino acids: CASSLEQGGRYTQYF.

The chain combines TRBV6-1 with TRBJ1-6; the D is unclear. Trimming shortened V by 6 bases and J by 5 bases, and 11 bases separated the two germline ends. CDR1 and CDR2 (germline): MNHNS, SASEGT. This CDR3 region has 14 residues. This CDR3 is CASRSGQNNSPLHF. The CDR3 DNA reads TGTGCCAGCAGGTCCGGGCAGAATAATTCACCCCTCCACTTT.

This clonotype was counted at least ten times. V usage is TRBV27 and J usage is TRBJ1-1; maybe TRBD1 (6 bases). The V end lost 3 bases, the J end lost 7 bases, and 15 bases lay between the germline ends. Germline CDR1 MNHEY, CDR2 SMNVEV (reference sequence). This CDR3 spans 14 amino acids. CDR3 DNA: TGTGCCAGCAGTTTTTCCAAAGGGGGGGTTGAAGCTTTCTTT. The encoded protein is CASSFSKGGVEAFF.

This clonotype came up many times. The rearrangement uses TRBV7-2 and TRBJ1-2; D is possibly TRBD1 (6 bases). Germline V gene lookup returns CDR1 SGHTA and CDR2 FQGNSA. The V and J ends lost 1 base and 4 bases respectively, with 10 bases between them. The CDR3 is 14 amino acids. The CDR3 loop is CASSLGGASYGYTF. DNA of the CDR3: TGTGCCAGCAGCTTAGGGGGGGCCAGCTATGGCTACACCTTC.

This clonotype was found many times. The chain uses TRBV6-5 and TRBJ2-7; perhaps TRBD2 as D (5 bases). The ends were cut back, 1 base at V and 1 base at J, with 11 bases in the middle. The CDR3 spans 15 residues. Germline values: CDR1 MNHEY, CDR2 SVGAGI. The CDR3 DNA sequence: TGTGCCAGCAGTTACTTACCCGGGAAATCCTACGAGCAGTACTTC. Protein: CASSYLPGKSYEQYF.

This clonotype was observed at least ten times. The J gene is TRBJ1-2, the V gene TRBV7-3, with TRBD1 as a possible D gene (5 bases). The V end was cut by 2 bases, the J end by 3 bases, with 10 bases between. Germline-derived CDR1 and CDR2 are SGHTA and FQGTGA. This CDR3 spans 14 amino acids. CDR3 loop: CASSLRGDYYGYTF. The CDR3 DNA reads TGTGCCAGCAGCTTACGGGGGGACTACTATGGCTACACCTTC.

The V gene is TRBV6-5, the J gene TRBJ2-1; D might be TRBD2 (5 bases). The germline V gene has CDR1 MNHEY and CDR2 SVGAGI. This CDR3 spans 11 amino acids. V lost 6 bases and J lost 12, with 12 bases in between. DNA for the CDR3: TGTGCCAGCAGCCCCGGGAAAGGGCAGTTCTTC. This encodes CASSPGKGQFF.

This clonotype occurred many times. The chain recombines TRBV5-4 with TRBJ1-2; TRBD1 might be the D (5 bases). The CDR3 spans 14 residues. Germline loops: CDR1 SGHNT, CDR2 YYREEE (reference sequence). Trimming cost V 0 bases and J 7 bases, with 13 bases left between them. The CDR3 DNA follows: TGTGCCAGCAGCTTGGAGGGGTTGGACCGTGGCTACACCTTC. Protein sequence: CASSLEGLDRGYTF.

V usage is TRBV6-5 and J usage is TRBJ1-5; D is unclear. The CDR3 has 14 residues. CDR1 is MNHEY, CDR2 SVGAGI, per germline. V dropped 5 bases and J dropped 9 bases, with 17 bases sitting between them. The CDR3 region is CASSLPGRKWPQHF. CDR3 coding DNA: TGTGCCAGCAGTCTGCCGGGCCGTAAATGGCCCCAGCATTTT.

This clonotype has just a few counts. The gene calls are TRBV29-1 and TRBJ2-7; 7 positions agree with TRBD2. Germline V lookup: CDR1 SQVTM, CDR2 ANQGSEA. The CDR3 is made up of 13 amino acids. V was pared by 4 bases and J by 2 bases, with 5 bases of the junction left unmatched. Written as DNA, the CDR3 is TGCAGCGTTGCCAGCGGGAACACCTACGAGCAGTACTTC. Translation gives CSVASGNTYEQYF.

This clonotype was seen at least ten times. The chain links TRBV4-1 to TRBJ1-4, with 8 bases fitting TRBD1. Germline loops: CDR1 MGHRA, CDR2 YSYEKL. Unmatched junction bases numbered 4, after V lost 3 bases and J lost 4 bases. CDR3 length equals 15 residues. CDR3 residues: CASSHRTGRNEKLFF. In nucleotides, the CDR3 is TGCGCCAGCAGCCACCGGACAGGGCGTAATGAAAAACTGTTTTTT.

The V and J genes are TRBV29-1 and TRBJ2-3; D gene unclear. The germline V and J ends were trimmed by 8 bases and 3 bases, with 9 bases remaining between them. CDR1 and CDR2 from the germline V gene are SQVTM and ANQGSEA. The CDR3 spans 11 residues. Here the CDR3 reads CSSKWTDTQYF. The CDR3 DNA is TGCAGCTCAAAGTGGACAGATACGCAGTATTTT.

This clonotype was found a few times. The chain recombines TRBV6-5 with TRBJ1-1; 10 nucleotides match TRBD1. The CDR3 is 15 amino acids. The V gene end was trimmed by 2 bases and the J gene end by 3 bases; junction bases not matched to a gene: 3. Germline V lookup: CDR1 MNHEY, CDR2 SVGAGI. The chain's CDR3 is CASSYQTGGYTEAFF. In DNA form, the CDR3 reads TGTGCCAGCAGTTACCAGACAGGGGGCTACACTGAAGCTTTCTTT.

This clonotype has ten or more counts. This CDR3 reads CASSTGMTYEQYF. The CDR3 coding sequence is TGTGCCAGCTCGACAGGGATGACCTACGAGCAGTACTTC. The chain employs TRBV6-2 or TRBV6-3 and TRBJ2-7, with 7 positions matching TRBD1. Trimming at V came to 8 bases and at J to 2 bases, leaving 6 bases not matched to a gene. The germline gives CDR1 MNHEY, CDR2 SVGEGT. CDR3 length: 13 residues.

This clonotype was seen only a few times. This rearrangement joins TRBV30 to TRBJ1-2; 8 nucleotides line up with TRBD1. The V and J ends lost 2 bases and 4 bases, in that order; junction bases with no gene match: 3. Germline V CDR1 and CDR2: GTSNPN, SVGIG (reference sequence). The length of the CDR3 is 13 residues. CDR3 amino acids: CAWSRDRTYGYTF. In nucleotides, the CDR3 is TGTGCCTGGAGTAGGGACAGGACCTATGGCTACACCTTC.

This clonotype was observed at least ten times. The gene calls are TRBV6-5 and TRBJ1-1; possible D gene TRBD1, 5 bases. The germline V and J ends were trimmed by 8 bases and 8 bases, with 12 bases remaining between them. Germline-derived CDR1 and CDR2 are MNHEY and SVGAGI. This CDR3 is built from 11 residues. In nucleotides, the CDR3 is TGTGCCAGCGGGGGGTATCCCGAAGCTTTCTTT. This sequence encodes CASGGYPEAFF.

Only a few counts were recorded for this clonotype. In DNA, the CDR3 is TGTGCCAGCAGCTTAAGTATGGGGGAGACCCAGTACTTC. Its protein product is CASSLSMGETQYF. The chain has TRBV7-6 and TRBJ2-5; D is undetermined. V was trimmed by 2 bases and J by 5 bases, leaving 9 bases between them. Germline CDR1 and CDR2: SGHVS and FNYEAQ. The CDR3 length is 13 residues.

This sequence joins TRBV6-5 and TRBJ1-1; no reliable D call. Germline loops: CDR1 MNHEY, CDR2 SVGAGI. The V gene lost 7 bases and the J gene lost 1 base, with 4 bases spanning the gap. CDR3 length: 11 residues. Here the CDR3 DNA reads TGTGCCAGCAAACAGAACACTGAAGCTTTCTTT. This translates into CASKQNTEAFF.

This clonotype was observed many times. The rearrangement links TRBV20-1 to TRBJ1-1, with 9 bases fitting TRBD1. The CDR3 loop spans 13 amino acids. CDR1 and CDR2 (germline): DFQATT, SNEGSKA (reference sequence). V shed 0 bases, J shed 4 bases, and the junction held 0 bases outside the gene matches. The CDR3 reads CSARETGGTEAFF. Here the CDR3 DNA reads TGCAGTGCTAGAGAGACAGGGGGCACTGAAGCTTTCTTT.

The chain links TRBV29-1 to TRBJ1-1; TRBD1 matches 7 bases. This CDR3 has 16 residues. The V segment lost 1 base and the J segment 0 bases; nucleotides outside the gene matches: 8. CDR1 SQVTM and CDR2 ANQGSEA come from the germline V gene. CDR3 region: CSVEGAPGQLNTEAFF. CDR3 nucleotides: TGCAGCGTTGAAGGGGCCCCGGGACAGCTGAACACTGAAGCTTTCTTT. The full variable domain, with the rest looked up from reference TRBV29-1 and TRBJ1-1, is SAVISQKPSRDICQRGTSLTIQCQVDSQVTMMFWYRQQPGQSLTLIATANQGSEATYESGFVIDKFPISRPNLTFSTLTVSNMSPEDSSIYLCSVEGAPGQLNTEAFFGQGTRLTVV.

The chain links TRBV5-5 to TRBJ1-1; a possible D gene is TRBD1 (5 bases). The CDR3 runs to 14 residues. Per germline, CDR1 SGHKS and CDR2 YYEKEE (reference sequence). Trimming shortened V by 3 bases and J by 1 base, and 10 bases separated the two germline ends. The chain's CDR3 is CASSSGLRNTEAFF. CDR3 DNA sequence: TGTGCCAGCAGCTCGGGACTCCGGAACACTGAAGCTTTCTTT. Using reference TRBV5-5 and TRBJ1-1 for the parts outside the CDR3, the full variable domain is DAGVTQSPTHLIKTRGQQVTLRCSPISGHKSVSWYQQVLGQGPQFIFQYYEKEERGRGNFPDRFSARQFPNYSSELNVNALLLGDSALYLCASSSGLRNTEAFFGQGTRLTVV.

This clonotype has only a few counts. The J gene is TRBJ1-5, the V gene TRBV6-2 or TRBV6-3, with D unresolved. The CDR3 loop spans 13 amino acids. Germline V CDR1 and CDR2: MNHEY, SVGEGT. V shed 6 bases and J shed 7 bases, with 13 bases lying between them. CDR3 protein: CASRPDGPQPQHF. In DNA, the CDR3 is TGTGCCAGCAGACCCGACGGGCCCCAGCCCCAGCATTTT.

This sequence joins TRBV18 and TRBJ1-6, with a possible D match to TRBD1 (6 bases). This CDR3 has 15 amino acids. The ends were cut back, 1 base at V and 11 bases at J, with 15 bases in the middle. In germline, CDR1 is KGHSH, CDR2 LQKENI. The CDR3 region has the DNA TGTGCCAGCTCACCACGGGACGGGGGCGCGGCACCCCTCCACTTT. Protein sequence: CASSPRDGGAAPLHF.

V is TRBV5-1 and J is TRBJ2-7; tentatively, D is TRBD1 (6 bases). The CDR3 sequence is 16 residues long. CDR1 and CDR2 from the germline V gene are SGHRS and YFSETQ. V was clipped by 2 bases and J by 1 base, with 16 bases between them. The CDR3 protein is CASSFARTAYSYEQYF. CDR3 in DNA: TGCGCCAGCAGCTTCGCGCGGACAGCTTATTCCTACGAGCAGTACTTC.

This clonotype was seen at least ten times. The chain carries TRBV7-9 and TRBJ1-2; a weak D match, TRBD1 (6 bases). Per the germline V gene, CDR1 is SEHNR and CDR2 is FQNEAQ (reference sequence). The V end lost 5 bases, the J end lost 4 bases, and 11 bases lay between the germline ends. CDR3 length: 13 residues. Here the CDR3 DNA reads TGTGCCAGCAGCCTGGACAGCTTCTATGGCTACACCTTC. As protein: CASSLDSFYGYTF.

There are many counts of this clonotype. The rearrangement joins TRBV7-2 to TRBJ2-7; weak D call: TRBD2 (5 bases). V was trimmed by 4 bases and J by 2 bases, leaving 15 bases between them. The CDR3 is made up of 15 amino acids. In germline, CDR1 is SGHTA, CDR2 FQGNSA. CDR3 protein: CASSSDSGGPYEQYF. Here the CDR3 DNA reads TGTGCCAGCAGCTCCGACTCAGGAGGCCCCTACGAGCAGTACTTC.